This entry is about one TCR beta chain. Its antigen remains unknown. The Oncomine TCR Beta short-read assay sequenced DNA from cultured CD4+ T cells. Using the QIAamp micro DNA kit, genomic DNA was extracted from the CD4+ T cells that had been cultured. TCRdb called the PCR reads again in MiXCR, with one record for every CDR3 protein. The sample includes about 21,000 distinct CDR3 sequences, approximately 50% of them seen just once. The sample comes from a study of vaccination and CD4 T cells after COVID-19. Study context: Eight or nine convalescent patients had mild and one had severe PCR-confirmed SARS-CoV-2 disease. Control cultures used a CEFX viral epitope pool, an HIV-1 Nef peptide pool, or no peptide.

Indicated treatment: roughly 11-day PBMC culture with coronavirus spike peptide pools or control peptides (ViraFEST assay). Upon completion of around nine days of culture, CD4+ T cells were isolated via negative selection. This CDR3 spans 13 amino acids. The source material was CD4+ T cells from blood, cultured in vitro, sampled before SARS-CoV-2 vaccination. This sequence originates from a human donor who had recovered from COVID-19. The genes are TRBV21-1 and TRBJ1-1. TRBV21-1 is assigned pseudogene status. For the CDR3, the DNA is TGTGCCAGCATCCAAGACGGTAACACTGAAGCTTTCTTT. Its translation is CASIQDGNTEAFF.